One sample yielded the 29 T cell receptor beta chains listed below, sequenced in a study of T cells in Graves' hyperthyroidism and ophthalmopathy. Amplification yielded TCR beta CDR3 regions, with RNA transcripts as the source. A set of HTBI primers served as the primers for a first-round RT-PCR of the TCR CDR3. TCRdb reanalysed the multiplex PCR reads using MiXCR and keeps one entry per CDR3 protein. The data show under 400,000 distinct CDR3 sequences, roughly 17% seen once. The sample taken for sequencing was blood. These receptors were collected from a man aged 30 to 45 with Graves' hyperthyroidism.

The V gene is TRBV6-1, the J gene TRBJ2-5, with TRBD1 as a possible D gene (6 bases). This CDR3 comprises 13 residues. Trimming removed 10 bases at V and 1 base at J, with 13 bases between. Looked up from germline, CDR1 is MNHNS and CDR2 is SASEGT. The CDR3 protein is CATTQGIQETQYF. As DNA, the CDR3 is TGTGCCACTACCCAGGGGATCCAAGAGACCCAGTACTTC.

Many counts were recorded for this clonotype. The V gene is TRBV7-9, the J gene TRBJ2-1; 10 positions agree with TRBD2. The V segment lost 7 bases and the J segment 5 bases; nucleotides outside the gene matches: 14. The germline CDR1 and CDR2 sequences are SEHNR and FQNEAQ (reference sequence). The CDR3 length is 17 residues. The DNA of the CDR3 is TGTGCCAGCACCCCGAACAGCGGGAGGGCCAATGACAATGAGCAGTTCTTC. Protein: CASTPNSGRANDNEQFF. The variable domain in full, with the rest retrieved from reference TRBV7-9 and TRBJ2-1, is DTGVSQNPRHKITKRGQNVTFRCDPISEHNRLYWYRQTLGQGPEFLTYFQNEAQLEKSRLLSDRFSAERPKGSFSTLEIQRTEQGDSAMYLCASTPNSGRANDNEQFFGPGTRLTVL.

The rearrangement uses TRBV3-1 and TRBJ2-5; TRBD2 agrees at 9 bases. V shed 4 bases and J 7 bases; nucleotides not matched to a gene: 13. CDR3 length: 16 residues. Germline V CDR1 and CDR2: LGHDT, YNNKEL (reference sequence). The CDR3 spells CASSPLLAGEGVTQYF. The CDR3 bases are TGTGCCAGCAGCCCCCTTTTAGCGGGAGAGGGTGTGACCCAGTACTTC.

This clonotype has ten or more counts. The gene calls are TRBV12-3 or TRBV12-4 and TRBJ1-3; 8 bases agree with TRBD1. The J segment lost 4 bases and the V segment lost 1 base, leaving 3 bases of the junction unmatched. CDR3 length: 15 residues. The CDR3 DNA reads TGTGCCAGCAGTTTAGAGACAGGGGCCGGAAACACCATATATTTT. It is translated as CASSLETGAGNTIYF.

The chain is built from TRBV28 and TRBJ2-1, with D possibly TRBD1 on 6 matching bases. Germline V CDR1 and CDR2: MDHEN, SYDVKM. This CDR3 spans 16 amino acids. The V end was cut by 9 bases, the J end by 4 bases, with 22 bases between. In DNA, the CDR3 is TGTGCCAGTTTCCCACTCGGGACAACCCCTTACAATGAGCAGTTCTTC. This gives the protein CASFPLGTTPYNEQFF.

A few counts support this clonotype. The genes are TRBV28 and TRBJ1-5, with 7 bases matching TRBD1. J was trimmed by 6 bases and V by 5 bases; bases with no gene match: 10. Looked up from germline, CDR1 is MDHEN and CDR2 is SYDVKM. The CDR3 totals 15 residues. CDR3 nucleotides: TGTGCCAGCAGTCCTCAGGGGGAATGGGGTCAGCCCCAGCATTTT. This gives the protein CASSPQGEWGQPQHF.

This clonotype has only a few counts. The rearrangement joins TRBV5-6 to TRBJ1-2; D unresolved. Germline CDR1 and CDR2: SGHDT and YYEEEE. The CDR3 is made up of 14 amino acids. Trimming left V 0 bases short and J 5 bases short, with 11 bases between. CDR3 in DNA: TGTGCCAGCAGCTTGGTTGGTGACAAATATGGCTACACCTTC. As protein: CASSLVGDKYGYTF.

This chain connects TRBV6-1 to TRBJ2-1; 8 nucleotides agree with TRBD2. With 7 bases clipped from V and 6 bases from J, the junction kept 11 bases outside the gene matches. The CDR3 is 15 amino acids. Germline assignment: CDR1 MNHNS and CDR2 SASEGT. The CDR3 nucleotides read TGTGCCAGCACCAGAAGCGGGAGAAATGGCAATGAGCAGTTCTTC. Its translation is CASTRSGRNGNEQFF.

The chain has TRBV24-1 and TRBJ2-3; D unclear. V was shortened by 5 bases and J by 2 bases, with 4 bases between the two germline ends. CDR3 length: 12 amino acids. Germline lookup yields CDR1 KGHDR and CDR2 SFDVKD. CDR3 bases: TGTGCCACCAGTGCCACCACAGATACGCAGTATTTT. Translating gives CATSATTDTQYF.

The chain carries TRBV9 and TRBJ2-7; either TRBD1 or TRBD2 may supply D (5 bases each). Germline V gene lookup returns CDR1 SGDLS and CDR2 YYNGEE. Trimming left V 4 bases short and J 6 bases short, with 14 bases between. The CDR3 sequence is 13 residues long. CDR3 bases: TGTGCCAGCAGCCCCGCCGGGACCCCCGAGCAGTACTTC. It translates to CASSPAGTPEQYF.

This clonotype was seen only a few times. V and J are TRBV7-9 and TRBJ1-6; D remains unclear. Germline-derived CDR1 and CDR2 are SEHNR and FQNEAQ (reference sequence). Trimming pared 4 bases from V and 9 bases from J, leaving 22 bases between. The CDR3 totals 17 residues. The CDR3 DNA is TGTGCCAGCAGCTCGGACGGGTCTGATCCGTTTGTTTCACCCCTCCACTTT. Residues: CASSSDGSDPFVSPLHF.

In this sample, this clonotype turned up a few times. The junction departs from germline at one end; a sequencing error may be responsible. This chain uses TRBV15 with TRBJ2-7, with D perhaps matching TRBD1 (6 bases). Germline V gene lookup returns CDR1 LNHNV and CDR2 YYDKDF (reference sequence). The CDR3 spans 15 residues. The CDR3 nucleotides are TGTACCACCAGCCAAACTCAAGGGGGTTTCTACGAGCAGTACTTC. It is translated as CTTSQTQGGFYEQYF.

This clonotype was seen a few times. The V call is TRBV27, the J call TRBJ2-7; possibly TRBD1 or TRBD2 for D (6 bases each). This CDR3 is 17 amino acids long. Germline-derived CDR1 and CDR2 are MNHEY and SMNVEV (reference sequence). V lost 2 bases, J lost 4 bases, and 21 bases lay in between. CDR3 sequence: CASSLLPSRGGPYEQYF. Here the CDR3 DNA reads TGTGCCAGCAGTTTACTCCCATCCAGGGGAGGTCCTTACGAGCAGTACTTC.

The table lists this clonotype with many counts. This chain links TRBV7-9 with TRBJ2-5; D is perhaps TRBD2 (6 bases). The CDR3 runs to 16 residues. V was shortened by 2 bases and J by 5 bases, with 18 bases between the two germline ends. From germline, CDR1 is SEHNR and CDR2 FQNEAQ (reference sequence). In DNA, the CDR3 is TGTGCCAGCAGCTTATTTAAGGAGGGGCCTCGGGAGACCCAGTACTTC. Amino acids: CASSLFKEGPRETQYF.

The V call is TRBV5-1, the J call TRBJ2-7; no definite D call. The CDR3 covers 14 residues. The germline CDR1 and CDR2 sequences are SGHRS and YFSETQ. V gave up 3 bases and J gave up 2 bases, with 12 bases separating them. The CDR3 reads CASSSRRLPYEQYF. Here the CDR3 DNA reads TGCGCCAGCAGCTCAAGACGGCTCCCCTACGAGCAGTACTTC.

This clonotype has more than one count but fewer than ten. J is TRBJ1-4 and V is TRBV29-1; weak D call: TRBD1 (5 bases). With 5 bases removed from V and 8 bases from J, the gap between germline ends came to 15 bases. Germline V lookup: CDR1 SQVTM, CDR2 ANQGSEA. The CDR3 spans 13 residues. The CDR3 sequence is CSVHSPRDEKLFF. CDR3 sequence (DNA): TGCAGCGTTCACAGTCCCCGGGACGAAAAACTGTTTTTT.

In this sample, this clonotype turned up many times. This rearrangement joins TRBV27 to TRBJ1-2; TRBD1 matches 12 bases. From germline, CDR1 is MNHEY and CDR2 SMNVEV (reference sequence). Trimming cost V 6 bases and J 8 bases; bases outside gene matches: 7. The CDR3 is made up of 14 amino acids. CDR3 nucleotide sequence: TGTGCCAGCAGGTTTGGGACAGGGGGCCTAGGCTACACCTTC. Its translation: CASRFGTGGLGYTF.

This chain uses TRBV4-1 with TRBJ2-2; no firm D call. The CDR3 consists of 16 residues. V lost 5 bases to trimming and J lost 0 bases, with 13 bases between them. Per germline, CDR1 MGHRA and CDR2 YSYEKL. CDR3 amino acids: CASSGFPPANTGELFF. The CDR3 bases are TGCGCCAGCAGCGGTTTCCCCCCGGCGAACACCGGGGAGCTGTTTTTT.

The chain uses TRBV4-1 and TRBJ2-7, with TRBD2 identical over 8 bases. V trimming: 4 bases; J trimming: 6 bases; junction bases outside the gene matches: 11. Per the germline V gene, CDR1 is MGHRA and CDR2 is YSYEKL. This CDR3 contains 15 residues. The CDR3 DNA sequence: TGCGCCAGCAGCCCGATATCGGGACTAGTAAGCGAGCAGTACTTC. This gives the protein CASSPISGLVSEQYF.

V is TRBV2 and J is TRBJ2-6; unclear D gene. The V and J ends lost 6 bases and 4 bases respectively, with 4 bases between them. CDR1 and CDR2 from the germline V gene are SNHLY and FYNNEI. CDR3 length equals 12 residues. The CDR3 loop is CASRGGANVLTF. Written as DNA, the CDR3 is TGTGCCAGCAGGGGCGGGGCCAACGTCCTGACTTTC.

This clonotype appeared a few times. V is TRBV5-1 and J is TRBJ1-1; D is ambiguous. The germline V and J ends were trimmed by 3 bases and 7 bases, with 13 bases remaining between them. The CDR3 spans 13 residues. Germline V lookup: CDR1 SGHRS, CDR2 YFSETQ. This CDR3 reads CASSWRVGHEAFF. CDR3 coding DNA: TGCGCCAGCAGCTGGCGGGTTGGGCATGAAGCTTTCTTT. Full variable domain (rest looked up from reference TRBV5-1 and TRBJ1-1): KAGVTQTPRYLIKTRGQQVTLSCSPISGHRSVSWYQQTPGQGLQFLFEYFSETQRNKGNFPGRFSGRQFSNSRSEMNVSTLELGDSALYLCASSWRVGHEAFFGQGTRLTVV.

This clonotype came up a few times. The chain is built from TRBV24-1 and TRBJ2-1, with 13 bases lining up with TRBD2. The CDR3 is made up of 18 amino acids. Germline V gene sequence: CDR1 KGHDR, CDR2 SFDVKD. J gave up 0 bases and V 4 bases, and 5 bases lay outside the gene matches. The CDR3 here is CATSELGTSGTSYNEQFF. The CDR3 coding sequence is TGTGCCACCAGTGAACTCGGGACTAGCGGGACCTCCTACAATGAGCAGTTCTTC.

The sample holds a few counts of this clonotype. The chain has TRBV7-2 and TRBJ2-2; D is unresolved. The CDR3 spans 14 residues. Germline V lookup: CDR1 SGHTA, CDR2 FQGNSA. Trimming cost V 2 bases and J 6 bases, with 10 bases left between them. The CDR3 sequence is CASSLIPAAGELFF. Here the CDR3 DNA reads TGTGCCAGCAGCTTAATCCCCGCAGCCGGGGAGCTGTTTTTT.

There are many counts of this clonotype. The chain uses TRBV20-1 and TRBJ1-5; D gene uncertain. The CDR3 length is 14 residues. The V gene's germline CDR1 is DFQATT and CDR2 SNEGSKA (reference sequence). V lost 3 bases and J lost 2, with 11 bases in between. DNA of the CDR3: TGCAGTGCTAGCGCCTTTAGGGGCAATCAGCCCCAGCATTTT. Translated, it gives CSASAFRGNQPQHF.

This clonotype was detected ten times or more. CDR3 sequence: CASSSGVGGDGYTF. CDR3 DNA: TGCGCCAGCAGCTCCGGTGTCGGTGGGGATGGCTACACCTTC. V and J are TRBV5-1 and TRBJ1-2; D not certain. The CDR3 spans 14 residues. Germline CDR1 and CDR2: SGHRS and YFSETQ. V was clipped by 3 bases and J by 6 bases, with 15 bases between them.

This clonotype was seen only a few times. CDR3 amino acids: CASSLASDRGAYEQYF. The CDR3 nucleotides read TGTGCCAGCAGCTTAGCATCGGACAGGGGGGCTTACGAGCAGTACTTC. The J gene is TRBJ2-7, the V gene TRBV7-2, with 10 bases matching TRBD1. The CDR3 is made up of 16 amino acids. Germline V gene lookup returns CDR1 SGHTA and CDR2 FQGNSA. J was trimmed by 4 bases and V by 0 bases; bases with no gene match: 6. Based on the CDR3 plus reference TRBV7-2 and TRBJ2-7, the full variable domain is GAGVSQSPSNKVTEKGKDVELRCDPISGHTALYWYRQSLGQGLEFLIYFQGNSAPDKSGLPSDRFSAERTGGSVSTLTIQRTQQEDSAVYLCASSLASDRGAYEQYFGPGTRLTVT.

There are many counts of this clonotype. This chain links TRBV2 with TRBJ2-1; 8 nucleotides line up with TRBD1. The CDR3 sequence is 15 residues long. CDR1 is SNHLY, CDR2 FYNNEI, per germline. V lost 4 bases and J lost 4; bases outside the gene matches: 6. The CDR3 nucleotides read TGTGCCAGCAGTGTCGGGACAGGAAATTACAATGAGCAGTTCTTC. Protein: CASSVGTGNYNEQFF.

This clonotype came up many times. The chain combines TRBV30 with TRBJ1-1; a weak D match, TRBD1 (5 bases). This CDR3 has 13 amino acids. The germline V gene encodes CDR1 GTSNPN and CDR2 SVGIG (reference sequence). Trimming stripped 2 bases from V and 4 bases from J, with 11 bases between. As DNA, the CDR3 is TGTGCCTGGAGTTTGGGGCAGGCCACTGAAGCTTTCTTT. This encodes CAWSLGQATEAFF.

The V and J genes are TRBV12-3 or TRBV12-4 and TRBJ2-1, with D tentatively TRBD2 (5 bases). The CDR3 loop spans 12 amino acids. V lost 6 bases and J 10 bases, leaving 13 bases between the germline ends. CDR3 protein: CASRRVKREQFF. DNA for the CDR3: TGTGCCAGCAGGAGGGTTAAGCGGGAGCAGTTCTTC.